This T cell receptor beta chain was recorded in a study of blood T cell repertoires in COVID-19. This CDR3 has 14 residues. Germline V gene lookup returns CDR1 SGHDT and CDR2 YYEEEE. The V and J ends lost 4 bases and 5 bases, in that order; junction bases with no gene match: 5. Sequencing was performed with immunoSEQ multiplex PCR; in TCRdb, only in-frame clones are kept and a portion is missing. The repertoire holds 250,000 to 400,000 clones, roughly 88% seen once, with 1.5% to 2% in the top ten. The sequencing input was peripheral blood. This sequence joins TRBV5-6 and TRBJ1-4, with 7 bases that match TRBD1. The clonotype comes from a woman in her 30s with COVID-19, enrolled during active disease. The CDR3 protein is CASSRKGANEKLFF. The CDR3 bases are TGTGCCAGCAGCCGCAAGGGGGCGAATGAAAAACTGTTTTTT.